The entry below gives a single T cell receptor (beta chain) sequence along with its context. Its antigen is as yet unknown. MiXCR, run by TCRdb on the reads, gives a single entry per CDR3 protein. The sample contains about 230,000 distinct CDR3 sequences, 20% to 25% of which appear only once. The data originate from a study of T cell repertoires in cytomegalovirus infection. At the level of the study: Public TCR beta signatures were indicative of both CMV infection and a matching HLA type. Study results and caveats: CMV-specific TCR beta clonotypes restricted by HLA-C were the ones dominating the ex vivo response. Cumulative frequency (of public TCR beta family members) identified carriers of CMV plus the relevant HLA.

The CDR3 is 16 amino acids. J was trimmed by 3 bases and V by 3 bases; bases with no gene match: 8. In germline, CDR1 is SGHTA, CDR2 FQGTGA. This TCR was recovered from a human donor in good health (CMV status not recorded). Some clones in this sample may be carry-over from other donors' samples. The chain joins TRBV7-3 to TRBJ1-5; 7 bases map to TRBD1. The sample was CD8+ T cells from PBMCs. The CDR3 loop is CASSFDRVWVNQPQHF. The CDR3 nucleotides are TGTGCCAGCAGCTTCGACAGGGTGTGGGTCAATCAGCCCCAGCATTTT.